One sample yielded the 22 T cell receptor beta chains listed below, sequenced in a study of blood T cell repertoires in COVID-19. Assay used: immunoSEQ multiplex PCR; TCRdb lists only in-frame clones, some missing. The table has roughly 250,000 clones, approximately 86% seen once. Sample: PBMCs or T cells enriched from blood (not recorded which). These TCRs come from a woman aged 50 to 65 who had recovered from COVID-19.

The V and J genes are TRBV7-9 and TRBJ1-2; no reliable D call. The V gene's germline CDR1 is SEHNR and CDR2 FQNEAQ (reference sequence). Deletions cut 1 base from V and 8 bases from J, with 11 bases between. There are 13 residues in the CDR3. The CDR3 DNA reads as TGTGCCAGCAGCTTAGATTCGGGGTACGGCTACACCTTC. Translation: CASSLDSGYGYTF. Together with reference TRBV7-9 and TRBJ1-2, the CDR3 gives the full variable domain: DTGVSQNPRHKITKRGQNVTFRCDPISEHNRLYWYRQTLGQGPEFLTYFQNEAQLEKSRLLSDRFSAERPKGSFSTLEIQRTEQGDSAMYLCASSLDSGYGYTFGSGTRLTVV.

This clone was recorded only once. The chain is built from TRBV28 and TRBJ2-7; D remains unclear. The CDR3 sequence is 12 residues long. Germline V lookup: CDR1 MDHEN, CDR2 SYDVKM. Trimming took 2 bases from V and 3 from J, leaving 5 bases between them. CDR3 sequence (DNA): TGTGCCAGCAGTTTAATCCACTACGAGCAGTACTTC. The encoded protein is CASSLIHYEQYF.

The chain is built from TRBV9 and TRBJ1-5; 8 bases match TRBD1. Germline CDR1 is SGDLS and CDR2 is YYNGEE. CDR3 length equals 13 residues. V was pared by 3 bases and J by 7 bases, with 3 bases of the junction left unmatched. DNA of the CDR3: TGTGCCAGCAGCGCAGGGGGCAGACAGCCCCAGCATTTT. The encoded protein is CASSAGGRQPQHF.

The chain links TRBV18 to TRBJ2-3, with 12 bases lining up with TRBD2. The CDR3 has 15 residues. Per germline, CDR1 KGHSH and CDR2 LQKENI. Unmatched junction bases numbered 2, after V lost 4 bases and J lost 3 bases. CDR3 coding DNA: TGTGCCAGCTCACAAGGGACTAGCGGGACAGATACGCAGTATTTT. This encodes CASSQGTSGTDTQYF. The full variable domain, in which reference TRBV18 and TRBJ2-3 provide the parts outside the CDR3, is NAGVMQNPRHLVRRRGQEARLRCSPMKGHSHVYWYRQLPEEGLKFMVYLQKENIIDESGMPKERFSAEFPKEGPSILRIQQVVRGDSAAYFCASSQGTSGTDTQYFGPGTRLTVL.

The chain is built from TRBV5-4 and TRBJ1-2, with 7 nucleotides matching TRBD1. Losses at the gene ends were 3 bases for V and 3 bases for J; bases not matched to a gene: 2. Germline CDR1 reads SGHNT; CDR2 reads YYREEE (reference sequence). The CDR3 totals 13 residues. CDR3 residues: CASSSGTDYGYTF. As DNA, the CDR3 is TGTGCCAGCAGCTCCGGGACAGACTATGGCTACACCTTC.

This clone was seen a few times. The V and J genes are TRBV28 and TRBJ1-4; TRBD1 might be the D (5 bases). Germline V CDR1 and CDR2: MDHEN, SYDVKM. This CDR3 comprises 15 residues. V was pared by 5 bases and J by 5 bases, with 15 bases between. CDR3 in DNA: TGTGCCAGCAGTCCATTTGGACGGACAAATGAAAAACTGTTTTTT. Its translation: CASSPFGRTNEKLFF.

CDR3 DNA sequence: TGCGCCAGCAGCCCGGACAGGGGAAAGGGCTACACCTTC. Its translation is CASSPDRGKGYTF. The chain uses TRBV5-1 and TRBJ1-2; TRBD1 agrees at 9 bases. V was pared by 4 bases and J by 8 bases, with 6 bases of the junction left unmatched. This CDR3 spans 13 amino acids. Germline CDR1 reads SGHRS; CDR2 reads YFSETQ.

This clone appeared once. J is TRBJ2-7 and V is TRBV6-5; the D gene is possibly TRBD1 (5 bases). The CDR3 is 14 residues long. Germline values: CDR1 MNHEY, CDR2 SVGAGI. The germline V and J ends were trimmed by 0 bases and 2 bases, with 8 bases remaining between them. CDR3 sequence (DNA): TGTGCCAGCAGTTACTCGGGGCCGACCTACGAGCAGTACTTC. Translating it yields CASSYSGPTYEQYF.

V and J are TRBV2 and TRBJ1-5; TRBD1 aligns across 10 bases. The CDR3 runs to 14 residues. Germline V CDR1 and CDR2: SNHLY, FYNNEI. The V segment lost 6 bases and the J segment 5 bases; nucleotides outside the gene matches: 4. CDR3 residues: CASRGGTGDQPQHF. As DNA, the CDR3 is TGTGCCAGCAGAGGTGGGACAGGGGATCAGCCCCAGCATTTT.

V and J are TRBV5-1 and TRBJ2-7, with TRBD2 matching over 10 bases. This CDR3 is 15 amino acids long. Germline loops: CDR1 SGHRS, CDR2 YFSETQ. V was clipped by 5 bases and J by 0 bases; unmatched bases: 5. CDR3 in DNA: TGCGCCAGCAGTTACGGACTAGCGGACTCCTACGAGCAGTACTTC. Amino acids: CASSYGLADSYEQYF.

This clone was counted between two and nine times. This chain connects TRBV5-1 to TRBJ1-1; no reliable D call. The germline V gene has CDR1 SGHRS and CDR2 YFSETQ. V was pared by 4 bases and J by 1 base, with 11 bases between. The CDR3 is 14 amino acids. CDR3 in amino acids: CASSRSLGNTEAFF. The CDR3 nucleotides read TGCGCCAGCAGCCGGAGTCTAGGGAACACTGAAGCTTTCTTT.

The genes are TRBV29-1 and TRBJ1-1; TRBD1 aligns across 7 bases. Unmatched junction bases numbered 4, after V lost 8 bases and J lost 1 base. CDR1 is SQVTM and CDR2 is ANQGSEA in the germline V gene. The CDR3 is 12 amino acids. CDR3: CSFAGGNTEAFF. The CDR3 region has the DNA TGCAGCTTTGCAGGGGGGAACACTGAAGCTTTCTTT.

The DNA for the CDR3 is TGTGCCAGCAGCCGTTCTAGGGGACAGGGGTGGAATGAGCAGTTCTTC. Translated, it gives CASSRSRGQGWNEQFF. The rearrangement links TRBV28 to TRBJ2-1, with 10 bases aligning to TRBD1. Germline V lookup: CDR1 MDHEN, CDR2 SYDVKM. Trimming took 6 bases from V and 7 from J; bases not matched to a gene: 12. CDR3 length: 16 residues.

For the CDR3, the DNA is TGTGCCAGCAGTTTGGTGTCGGGAGGCCAGCCCCAGCATTTT. Translating it yields CASSLVSGGQPQHF. The J gene is TRBJ1-5, the V gene TRBV28; D unclear. Germline V gene sequence: CDR1 MDHEN, CDR2 SYDVKM. Deletions cut 3 bases from V and 7 bases from J, with 13 bases between. The CDR3 loop spans 14 amino acids.

This rearrangement joins TRBV27 to TRBJ2-5; weak D call: TRBD1 (5 bases). V was pared by 3 bases and J by 5 bases, with 10 bases between. The CDR3 runs 13 residues. In germline, CDR1 is MNHEY, CDR2 SMNVEV (reference sequence). DNA of the CDR3: TGTGCCAGCAGTTTTTGGGCAGGGGAGACCCAGTACTTC. Encoded protein: CASSFWAGETQYF.

The gene calls are TRBV28 and TRBJ1-5; D gene ambiguous. V lost 11 bases and J 0 bases, leaving 8 bases between the germline ends. The CDR3 contains 12 residues. CDR1 is MDHEN, CDR2 SYDVKM, per germline. CDR3 sequence (DNA): TGTGCCGGCGGTGATAGCAATCAGCCCCAGCATTTT. Translating gives CAGGDSNQPQHF.

The CDR3 DNA sequence: TGTGCCAGCTCCCCGACAGTGAAGAACACTGAAGCTTTCTTT. As protein: CASSPTVKNTEAFF. V gene TRBV18 combines with J gene TRBJ1-1; TRBD1 might be the D (5 bases). The germline V gene encodes CDR1 KGHSH and CDR2 LQKENI. Between the trimmed V and J ends, which lost 6 bases and 1 base, there was a span of 12 bases. The CDR3 has 14 amino acids.

V and J are TRBV9 and TRBJ1-4, with D unclear. The CDR3 covers 15 residues. CDR1 and CDR2 from the germline V gene are SGDLS and YYNGEE. The V and J ends lost 0 bases and 8 bases respectively, with 14 bases between them. This CDR3 is CASSVGASPREKLFF. Here the CDR3 DNA reads TGTGCCAGCAGCGTAGGTGCTAGTCCGAGGGAAAAACTGTTTTTT.

This clone was picked up a small number of times. This sequence joins TRBV5-1 and TRBJ1-5; 9 nucleotides line up with TRBD1. Germline CDR1 and CDR2: SGHRS and YFSETQ. The trim removed 0 bases at V and 7 bases at J, leaving 2 bases unmatched. The CDR3 spans 14 residues. The CDR3 DNA reads as TGCGCCAGCAGCTTGGATGGGACAGGGCAGCCCCAGCATTTT. Protein product: CASSLDGTGQPQHF.

V and J are TRBV28 and TRBJ1-4; the D gene is possibly TRBD1 (6 bases). This CDR3 contains 14 residues. Trimming took 10 bases from V and 4 from J, leaving 16 bases between them. Germline V gives CDR1 MDHEN, CDR2 SYDVKM. As DNA, the CDR3 is TGTGCCACCAAACGGGGGGGCAGTAATGAAAAACTGTTTTTT. Its translation is CATKRGGSNEKLFF.

The chain is built from TRBV4-1 and TRBJ1-2; tentatively, D is TRBD1 (5 bases). The CDR3 is made up of 16 amino acids. V lost 0 bases and J lost 0, with 11 bases in between. CDR1 and CDR2 (germline): MGHRA, YSYEKL. CDR3 residues: CASSQDGQGPNYGYTF. The CDR3 DNA reads TGCGCCAGCAGCCAAGATGGGCAGGGTCCTAACTATGGCTACACCTTC.

This chain connects TRBV5-5 to TRBJ2-2; 9 bases are a match to TRBD1. The CDR3 spans 14 residues. Germline CDR1 and CDR2: SGHKS and YYEKEE (reference sequence). Trimming removed 4 bases from V and 9 bases from J; junction bases left unmatched: 7. The CDR3: CASSPGTGQRELFF. DNA of the CDR3: TGTGCCAGCAGCCCGGGGACAGGGCAGCGGGAGCTGTTTTTT.